This T cell receptor beta chain was sequenced during a study of blood T cell repertoires in COVID-19. V shed 9 bases and J 3 bases; nucleotides not matched to a gene: 29. There are 22 residues in the CDR3. Germline CDR1 LNHDA, CDR2 SQIVND (reference sequence). This clone is a singleton in its sample. The table came from immunoSEQ multiplex PCR; TCRdb's copy has only in-frame clones and leaves some out. The data contain approximately 190,000 clones, roughly four fifths of them singletons. Sequencing was performed on peripheral blood. The TCR comes from a woman aged 70-85 years with active or convalescent COVID-19. V is TRBV19 and J is TRBJ2-2, with 9 nucleotides matching TRBD1. The chain's CDR3 is CASRYHLSGTGFRPLYTGELFF. DNA for the CDR3: TGTGCCAGCAGGTATCATTTATCCGGGACAGGGTTCCGCCCGTTATACACCGGGGAGCTGTTTTTT.